A single sample gave rise to the 15 T cell receptor beta chains below, sequenced in a study of T-cell memory formation after mild COVID-19. TCRdb re-analysed the 5' RACE reads in MiXCR, keeping a single row per CDR3 protein. The sample holds about half a million distinct CDR3 sequences, over 15% seen once. The specimen sequenced was PBMCs or a T cell subset sorted from them (not recorded which). All receptors derive from an adult woman who had mild COVID-19 (a few samples of this study predate the infection). Cell type and time point are not known.

The rearrangement links TRBV7-9 to TRBJ2-7, with D possibly matching TRBD2 (7 bases). The germline gives CDR1 SEHNR, CDR2 FQNEAQ (reference sequence). The CDR3 contains 16 residues. V lost 1 base and J 0 bases, leaving 13 bases between the germline ends. The CDR3 DNA follows: TGTGCCAGCAGCTTAGAGGGTAGGGGGGGCTCCTACGAGCAGTACTTC. Translated: CASSLEGRGGSYEQYF.

This clonotype has more than one count but fewer than ten. This chain links TRBV27 with TRBJ2-1; 10 bases match TRBD1. In germline, CDR1 is MNHEY, CDR2 SMNVEV (reference sequence). Trimming cost V 6 bases and J 9 bases; bases outside gene matches: 11. The CDR3 contains 15 residues. The CDR3 bases are TGTGCCAGCAGCCGTCAGGGACAGGGGTATGGTGAGCAGTTCTTC. Translated, it gives CASSRQGQGYGEQFF.

The J gene is TRBJ1-4, the V gene TRBV20-1; possible D gene TRBD1, 5 bases. V dropped 7 bases and J dropped 4 bases, with 13 bases sitting between them. In germline, CDR1 is DFQATT, CDR2 SNEGSKA (reference sequence). The CDR3 is 13 amino acids. The CDR3 region has the DNA TGCAGTGGGCAGGGACGGTTTAATGAAAAACTGTTTTTT. It codes for CSGQGRFNEKLFF.

This clonotype was observed a handful of times. The chain links TRBV29-1 to TRBJ2-2; D perhaps matches TRBD2 (5 bases). V lost 0 bases to trimming and J lost 4 bases, with 15 bases between them. Germline values: CDR1 SQVTM, CDR2 ANQGSEA. The CDR3 is 16 amino acids. CDR3 sequence (DNA): TGCAGCGTTGAAGATCGTGAGGGCGCGGGCACCGGGGAGCTGTTTTTT. Translation gives CSVEDREGAGTGELFF.

This clonotype came up a few times. The chain couples TRBV4-1 to TRBJ2-5, with 7 bases lining up with TRBD1. Trimming removed 1 base from V and 5 bases from J; junction bases left unmatched: 10. CDR1 MGHRA and CDR2 YSYEKL come from the germline V gene. This CDR3 comprises 16 residues. For the CDR3, the DNA is TGCGCCAGCAGCCAAGTCAGCGACAGGGTTGTGGAGACCCAGTACTTC. Translating it yields CASSQVSDRVVETQYF.

Many counts were recorded for this clonotype. The chain recombines TRBV3-1 with TRBJ1-5, with unresolved D. Germline V gene data show CDR1 as LGHDT and CDR2 as YNNKEL (reference sequence). Trimming took 2 bases from V and 2 from J, leaving 4 bases between them. The CDR3 sequence is 13 residues long. The CDR3, as DNA: TGTGCCAGCAGCCAACAGGGCAATCAGCCCCAGCATTTT. Its translation: CASSQQGNQPQHF.

This rearrangement joins TRBV7-9 to TRBJ2-2; 8 bases match TRBD1. The CDR3 runs to 12 residues. Germline lookup yields CDR1 SEHNR and CDR2 FQNEAQ (reference sequence). V lost 5 bases and J lost 13; bases outside the gene matches: 6. CDR3 sequence: CASSVQGDSLFF. For the CDR3, the DNA is TGTGCCAGCAGCGTACAGGGGGATTCGCTGTTTTTT.

This clonotype came up many times. The V gene is TRBV19, the J gene TRBJ1-5, with D uncertain. This CDR3 contains 19 residues. The germline V gene has CDR1 LNHDA and CDR2 SQIVND (reference sequence). V lost 1 base, J lost 0 bases, and 19 bases lay in between. The CDR3 DNA follows: TGTGCCAGTAGTATAGGTAAGGGAATGCGCCCTTATAGCAATCAGCCCCAGCATTTT. Encoded protein: CASSIGKGMRPYSNQPQHF. Full variable domain (missing parts from reference TRBV19 and TRBJ1-5): DGGITQSPKYLFRKEGQNVTLSCEQNLNHDAMYWYRQDPGQGLRLIYYSQIVNDFQKGDIAEGYSVSREKKESFPLTVTSAQKNPTAFYLCASSIGKGMRPYSNQPQHFGDGTRLSIL.

This clonotype was observed a few times. V is TRBV19 and J is TRBJ1-5; 10 bases line up with TRBD1. CDR1 and CDR2 from the germline V gene are LNHDA and SQIVND (reference sequence). V lost 10 bases and J lost 8; bases outside the gene matches: 20. The CDR3 totals 17 residues. The CDR3 region has the DNA TGTGCCACCATCAGAGGGACAGGGGTTTCCGATAGGAAGCCCCAGCATTTT. Its translation is CATIRGTGVSDRKPQHF.

The CDR3 is CASSGRWHTGELFF. Written as DNA, the CDR3 is TGTGCCAGCAGCGGGAGATGGCACACCGGGGAGCTGTTTTTT. The V gene is TRBV9, the J gene TRBJ2-2, with D unresolved. The CDR3 sequence is 14 residues long. CDR1 SGDLS and CDR2 YYNGEE come from the germline V gene. Deletions cut 3 bases from V and 3 bases from J, with 9 bases between.

The gene calls are TRBV7-9 and TRBJ2-3; TRBD2 matches at 14 bases. CDR3 length equals 16 residues. With 5 bases clipped from V and 6 bases from J, the junction kept 7 bases outside the gene matches. Germline V CDR1 and CDR2: SEHNR, FQNEAQ (reference sequence). In DNA, the CDR3 is TGTGCCAGCAGCACGACTAGCGGGAGGGGTTTCGATACGCAGTATTTT. It yields the protein CASSTTSGRGFDTQYF. Full variable domain (outside the CDR3, taken from reference TRBV7-9 and TRBJ2-3): DTGVSQNPRHKITKRGQNVTFRCDPISEHNRLYWYRQTLGQGPEFLTYFQNEAQLEKSRLLSDRFSAERPKGSFSTLEIQRTEQGDSAMYLCASSTTSGRGFDTQYFGPGTRLTVL.

This clonotype occurred once. The rearrangement uses TRBV4-2 and TRBJ2-1; 10 bases line up with TRBD2. The junction had 11 bases not matched to a gene; V was cut back by 1 base and J by 5 bases. The CDR3 length is 18 residues. In germline, CDR1 is LGHNA, CDR2 YNFKEQ. CDR3: CASSQAVLSGRSDNEQFF. The CDR3 nucleotides are TGTGCCAGCAGCCAAGCTGTTCTTAGCGGGAGGAGTGACAATGAGCAGTTCTTC.

The sample holds a few counts of this clonotype. This chain connects TRBV6-5 to TRBJ2-3; the match to TRBD2 covers 14 bases. V was pared by 8 bases and J by 1 base, with 2 bases of the junction left unmatched. From germline, CDR1 is MNHEY and CDR2 SVGAGI. The CDR3 has 15 amino acids. The CDR3 spells CASRTSGGRTDTQYF. CDR3 coding DNA: TGTGCCAGCCGGACTAGCGGGGGGCGCACAGATACGCAGTATTTT.

This clonotype was detected only a few times. The chain has TRBV9 and TRBJ2-2; 12 bases align to TRBD2. J gave up 5 bases and V 5 bases, and 7 bases lay outside the gene matches. The germline V gene encodes CDR1 SGDLS and CDR2 YYNGEE. The CDR3 loop spans 16 amino acids. CDR3 amino acids: CASSLTSGGRTGELFF. Here the CDR3 DNA reads TGTGCCAGCAGTCTCACTAGCGGGGGGAGAACCGGGGAGCTGTTTTTT.

This clonotype was counted only a few times. The rearrangement uses TRBV11-2 and TRBJ1-2; no definite D call. The CDR3 contains 14 residues. V was cut by 0 bases and J by 4 bases, with 9 bases left in between. Germline V lookup: CDR1 SGHAT, CDR2 FQNNGV. The CDR3 DNA sequence: TGTGCCAGCAGCTTAGATACGTCCAGCTATGGCTACACCTTC. Translating it yields CASSLDTSSYGYTF.